This T cell receptor (beta chain) was retrieved from a study of shared clonotypes between healthy human individuals. Data came from immunoSEQ multiplex PCR; TCRdb stores just in-frame clones and leaves some out. In the table there are millions of clones, approximately 92% of which are singletons. Germline lookup yields CDR1 MNHEY and CDR2 SVGAGI. This CDR3 has 13 residues. After removal of 8 bases from V and 4 bases from J, the junction contained 7 bases not matched to a gene. Broader study findings: Memory subsets had estimated richness that was generally smaller than that of naive subsets.

Details on this clone: What it recognizes is unknown.

This sequence originates from a man aged 18 to 30 in good health. Sequencing was carried out using naive CD4+ T cells sorted from blood. Subset noted: CD45RA+ positively selected. The chain has TRBV6-5 and TRBJ1-1, with 7 bases that match TRBD1. The CDR3 nucleotides read TGTGCCAGCCGGGACAGAACTTTCACTGAAGCTTTCTTT. It encodes CASRDRTFTEAFF.